This TCR beta chain appears in the sequencing data of a study of T cell repertoires in cytomegalovirus infection. This clonotype was recorded many times. Its antigen is still unknown. MiXCR, applied by TCRdb to the reads, yields one record per CDR3 protein. The sample contains about 500,000 distinct CDR3 sequences, roughly 34% of which appear only once. The sequencing here drew on cultured PBMCs, taken from culture after CMV antigen stimulation. The TCR sequence derives from a human donor in good health (CMV status not recorded). Some clones in this sample may be carry-over from other donors' samples.

In DNA form, the CDR3 reads TGTGCCAGCAGTTTGGTTGGGAATGAGCAGTTCTTC. Its translation: CASSLVGNEQFF. The chain employs TRBV7-8 and TRBJ2-1; D gene unclear. V shed 6 bases and J shed 7 bases, with 10 bases lying between them. Germline CDR1 and CDR2: SGHVS and FQNEAQ. The CDR3 length is 12 residues.